Below are 32 T cell receptor beta chains sequenced from a single sample in a study of early T cells in non-severe SARS-CoV-2 infection. One entry per CDR3 protein, called by TCRdb with MiXCR from the 5' RACE reads. The sample holds 30,000 to 45,000 distinct CDR3 sequences, roughly 5.9% seen once. Sequencing was carried out using whole blood. The origin of the receptors is an adult who was a healthcare worker with PCR-confirmed SARS-CoV-2 infection or an uninfected control (not recorded which).

This clonotype was found many times. This chain links TRBV6-5 with TRBJ2-7, with 9 bases identical to TRBD1. The CDR3 length is 15 residues. V dropped 4 bases and J dropped 0; count of bases not matched to a gene: 4. Looked up from germline, CDR1 is MNHEY and CDR2 is SVGAGI. The CDR3 region is CASSSGTGSSYEQYF. For the CDR3, the DNA is TGTGCCAGCAGTTCCGGGACAGGGTCCTCCTACGAGCAGTACTTC.

This clonotype was found many times. This chain connects TRBV18 to TRBJ2-7, with 7 bases lining up with TRBD2. The V gene end was trimmed by 3 bases and the J gene end by 5 bases; junction bases not matched to a gene: 10. CDR1 is KGHSH and CDR2 is LQKENI in the germline V gene. There are 15 residues in the CDR3. The CDR3 is CASSPNPGTIHEQYF. The DNA for the CDR3 is TGTGCCAGCTCACCGAACCCCGGGACTATCCACGAGCAGTACTTC. The entire variable domain, with the rest obtained from reference TRBV18 and TRBJ2-7, is as follows: NAGVMQNPRHLVRRRGQEARLRCSPMKGHSHVYWYRQLPEEGLKFMVYLQKENIIDESGMPKERFSAEFPKEGPSILRIQQVVRGDSAAYFCASSPNPGTIHEQYFGPGTRLTVT.

This clonotype was observed at least ten times. The J gene is TRBJ2-3, the V gene TRBV12-3 or TRBV12-4; 10 bases align to TRBD1. Losses at the gene ends were 4 bases for V and 2 bases for J; bases not matched to a gene: 12. The length of the CDR3 is 18 residues. The CDR3 nucleotides are TGTGCCAGCAGTTCCTGGGACAGGGGAGGCTCCGACACAGATACGCAGTATTTT. Protein sequence: CASSSWDRGGSDTDTQYF.

At least ten counts were recorded for this clonotype. This chain connects TRBV29-1 to TRBJ1-1; unclear D gene. Between the trimmed V and J ends, which lost 3 bases and 5 bases, there was a span of 16 bases. The CDR3 runs 14 residues. CDR1 is SQVTM, CDR2 ANQGSEA, per germline. The DNA of the CDR3 is TGCAGCGTTGAGTGGGCCCCAAGCGTGACTGAAGCTTTCTTT. The encoded protein is CSVEWAPSVTEAFF.

In its sample, this clonotype is medium-sized. The genes are TRBV7-9 and TRBJ2-1, with TRBD1 matching over 10 bases. Losses at the gene ends were 2 bases for V and 4 bases for J; bases not matched to a gene: 5. Per the germline V gene, CDR1 is SEHNR and CDR2 is FQNEAQ (reference sequence). This CDR3 is 16 amino acids long. In DNA form, the CDR3 reads TGTGCCAGCAGCTTATCATCGGGACAGGGGTACAATGAGCAGTTCTTC. The encoded protein is CASSLSSGQGYNEQFF.

This clonotype was found many times. In nucleotides, the CDR3 is TGTGCCACTAGCTCTGAGGGCTCCTACGAGCAGTACTTC. Protein product: CATSSEGSYEQYF. The gene calls are TRBV10-3 and TRBJ2-7, with TRBD2 as a possible D gene (5 bases). The CDR3 runs to 13 residues. The germline gives CDR1 ENHRY, CDR2 SYGVKD. Trimming removed 10 bases from V and 0 bases from J, with 13 bases in between.

The chain uses TRBV5-1 and TRBJ2-5; D may correspond to TRBD1 or TRBD2 (5 bases each). The CDR3 extends over 13 amino acids. Germline CDR1 SGHRS, CDR2 YFSETQ. V was shortened by 5 bases and J by 1 base, with 9 bases between the two germline ends. Here the CDR3 reads CASRGESQETQYF. The CDR3 coding sequence is TGCGCCAGCAGAGGGGAGAGCCAAGAGACCCAGTACTTC.

This clonotype was counted at least ten times. The rearrangement joins TRBV7-9 to TRBJ1-4; D unclear. CDR3 size: 14 residues. Germline V gene data show CDR1 as SEHNR and CDR2 as FQNEAQ (reference sequence). V lost 2 bases and J lost 8, with 12 bases in between. CDR3 nucleotides: TGTGCCAGCAGCTTAACGACACGGGAGGAAAAACTGTTTTTT. This codes for CASSLTTREEKLFF.

This clonotype showed up many times. This sequence joins TRBV12-3 or TRBV12-4 and TRBJ1-4, with a weak D call TRBD1 (5 bases). Trimming stripped 8 bases from V and 5 bases from J, with 12 bases between. The CDR3 runs 13 residues. CDR3 loop: CASQQASNEKLFF. The CDR3 bases are TGTGCCAGCCAACAGGCTTCCAATGAAAAACTGTTTTTT.

This clonotype was observed a handful of times. The V gene is TRBV4-2, the J gene TRBJ2-7; D is possibly TRBD1 or TRBD2 (5 bases each). Deletions cut 1 base from V and 0 bases from J, with 13 bases between. The CDR3 spans 16 residues. The germline gives CDR1 LGHNA, CDR2 YNFKEQ. The CDR3: CASSQVGDPSSYEQYF. The CDR3 nucleotides read TGTGCCAGCAGCCAAGTGGGGGACCCTAGCTCCTACGAGCAGTACTTC.

This clonotype was recorded many times. V and J are TRBV12-3 or TRBV12-4 and TRBJ2-7, with 8 positions matching TRBD1. CDR3 size: 16 residues. Trimming cost V 5 bases and J 3 bases; bases outside gene matches: 12. CDR3 region: CASSLNPPGQGYEQYF. The CDR3 nucleotides are TGTGCCAGCAGTCTCAATCCCCCAGGACAGGGCTACGAGCAGTACTTC.

The chain is built from TRBV7-9 and TRBJ1-4, with 9 bases matching TRBD1. The CDR3 is 13 amino acids. Germline V lookup: CDR1 SEHNR, CDR2 FQNEAQ (reference sequence). Trimming took 5 bases from V and 6 from J; bases not matched to a gene: 1. The CDR3 here is CASSRQGDEKLFF. CDR3 sequence (DNA): TGTGCCAGCAGCCGACAGGGGGATGAAAAACTGTTTTTT.

In its sample, this clonotype was seen many times. The V call is TRBV6-1, the J call TRBJ1-3; D remains ambiguous. This CDR3 is 13 amino acids long. CDR1 and CDR2 (germline): MNHNS, SASEGT. The V end lost 6 bases, the J end lost 0 bases, and 6 bases lay between the germline ends. The CDR3 region has the DNA TGTGCCAGCAGCCGCCGCTCTGGAAACACCATATATTTT. The encoded protein is CASSRRSGNTIYF.

This clonotype was seen ten or more times. V usage is TRBV4-1 and J usage is TRBJ2-3; tentative D call: TRBD1 (6 bases). In germline, CDR1 is MGHRA, CDR2 YSYEKL. Trimming left V 1 base short and J 0 bases short, with 11 bases between. The CDR3 is made up of 16 amino acids. The CDR3 sequence is CASSQVPGTSTDTQYF. CDR3 nucleotide sequence: TGCGCCAGCAGCCAAGTACCCGGGACAAGCACAGATACGCAGTATTTT.

This clonotype was counted at least ten times. V gene TRBV12-3 or TRBV12-4 combines with J gene TRBJ2-7, with a weak D call TRBD1 (5 bases). The CDR3 has 14 amino acids. The V gene lost 6 bases and the J gene lost 0 bases, with 12 bases spanning the gap. The CDR3 is CASRKLTDSYEQYF. In nucleotides, the CDR3 is TGTGCCAGCAGGAAATTGACAGACTCCTACGAGCAGTACTTC.

On this clonotype: A read error may explain this, as a much larger clone is one base away. The chain joins TRBV2 to TRBJ2-3, with D hard to call. The CDR3 runs to 14 residues. Trimming removed 7 bases at V and 5 bases at J, with 16 bases between. Germline V lookup: CDR1 SNHLY, CDR2 FYNNEI. The CDR3 loop reads CASTILLRGDTQYF. CDR3 DNA: TGTGCCAGCACCATTCTACTTCGCGGAGATACGCAGTATTTT.

This clonotype came up many times. This chain connects TRBV7-9 to TRBJ2-1; TRBD2 aligns across 7 bases. The germline V gene has CDR1 SEHNR and CDR2 FQNEAQ (reference sequence). V shed 0 bases, J shed 4 bases, and the junction held 9 bases outside the gene matches. This CDR3 comprises 17 residues. CDR3 sequence (DNA): TGTGCCAGCAGCTTAGCGCGGGGAGGGGTCAAGTACAATGAGCAGTTCTTC. This encodes CASSLARGGVKYNEQFF.

Points on this clonotype: Mismatch with germline at one junction end may stem from a read error. The CDR3 region has the DNA TGTGCCAGCAGCCAAGAAGGCGGGAGTTTATCGAGGCACTTC. Protein sequence: CASSQEGGSLSRHF. The chain recombines TRBV3-1 with TRBJ2-7; 7 bases line up with TRBD2. This CDR3 is built from 14 residues. Germline CDR1 LGHDT, CDR2 YNNKEL (reference sequence).

This clonotype was counted many times. The V call is TRBV11-3, the J call TRBJ2-5; D is possibly TRBD1 or TRBD2 (6 bases each). V was clipped by 1 base and J by 1 base, with 10 bases between them. Germline V gene lookup returns CDR1 SGHNT and CDR2 YENEEA. This CDR3 is 15 amino acids long. CDR3 nucleotides: TGTGCCAGCAGCTTAGGGGGGGCGTCCCAAGAGACCCAGTACTTC. This encodes CASSLGGASQETQYF.

This clonotype was seen many times. V is TRBV19 and J is TRBJ2-1; D not certain. The V end lost 6 bases, the J end lost 7 bases, and 10 bases lay between the germline ends. This CDR3 contains 12 residues. Looked up from germline, CDR1 is LNHDA and CDR2 is SQIVND (reference sequence). The CDR3 sequence is CASSWIGNEQFF. The CDR3 DNA sequence: TGTGCCAGTAGCTGGATCGGTAATGAGCAGTTCTTC.

This clonotype has at least ten counts. This chain connects TRBV6-6 to TRBJ2-7; 9 bases fit TRBD1. There are 13 residues in the CDR3. Germline V gene sequence: CDR1 MNHNY, CDR2 SVGAGI (reference sequence). The ends lost 9 bases at V and 2 bases at J; junction bases unmatched: 5. The CDR3 DNA sequence: TGTGCCAGTGAAGGGACAGGGACCTACGAGCAGTACTTC. It yields the protein CASEGTGTYEQYF.

As to this clonotype: A much larger clone lies a single base off, so this may be a read error. The V call is TRBV20-1, the J call TRBJ1-2; no firm D call. In germline, CDR1 is DFQATT, CDR2 SNEGSKA (reference sequence). V lost 0 bases and J lost 3, with 14 bases in between. The CDR3 is made up of 15 amino acids. The CDR3 coding sequence is TGCAGTGCTAGAGATTATACTTTCCGCCACTATGGCTACACCTTC. Translated, it gives CSARDYTFRHYGYTF.

This clonotype showed up many times. V and J are TRBV27 and TRBJ2-3, with 8 bases that match TRBD1. The length of the CDR3 is 14 residues. Trimming removed 8 bases from V and 3 bases from J; junction bases left unmatched: 7. Germline CDR1 is MNHEY and CDR2 is SMNVEV (reference sequence). The CDR3 DNA reads as TGTGCCAGCTCCAGGCAGGGGGCGACAGATACGCAGTATTTT. Amino acid sequence: CASSRQGATDTQYF.

This clonotype was counted many times. The chain has TRBV7-2 and TRBJ1-2; 7 bases line up with TRBD1. The CDR3 length is 14 residues. Germline V gene data show CDR1 as SGHTA and CDR2 as FQGNSA. J lost 3 bases, V lost 3 bases, and 4 bases had no gene match. CDR3 amino acids: CASSLGQQYYGYTF. CDR3 DNA: TGTGCCAGCAGCTTGGGACAGCAGTACTATGGCTACACCTTC. Looking up the rest from reference TRBV7-2 and TRBJ1-2 gives the full variable domain: GAGVSQSPSNKVTEKGKDVELRCDPISGHTALYWYRQSLGQGLEFLIYFQGNSAPDKSGLPSDRFSAERTGGSVSTLTIQRTQQEDSAVYLCASSLGQQYYGYTFGSGTRLTVV.

This chain connects TRBV7-2 to TRBJ2-3; TRBD1 aligns across 9 bases. The CDR3 consists of 14 residues. The ends lost 3 bases at V and 6 bases at J; junction bases unmatched: 4. Germline lookup yields CDR1 SGHTA and CDR2 FQGNSA. CDR3 loop: CASSLGQGPDTQYF. CDR3 bases: TGTGCCAGCAGCTTGGGACAGGGCCCCGATACGCAGTATTTT.

In its sample, this clonotype was seen many times. The chain employs TRBV4-3 and TRBJ1-2; maybe TRBD1 (5 bases). The CDR3 runs to 16 residues. V shed 1 base and J shed 8 bases, with 20 bases lying between them. Looked up from germline, CDR1 is LGHNA and CDR2 is YSLEER. CDR3 DNA: TGCGCCAGCAGCCAAGCGTTGGCAGGGTCTGACTTCGGCTACACCTTC. This sequence encodes CASSQALAGSDFGYTF.

To note about this clonotype: A much larger clone sits a single nucleotide away, making a read error possible. The chain has TRBV2 and TRBJ2-1; D unclear. The germline gives CDR1 SNHLY, CDR2 FYNNEI. This CDR3 contains 13 residues. V was shortened by 7 bases and J by 4 bases, with 11 bases between the two germline ends. The CDR3 DNA sequence: TGTGCCAGCATAATAGTGGAGTACAATGAGCAGTTCTTC. It specifies CASIIVEYNEQFF.

This clonotype appeared many times. The rearrangement uses TRBV28 and TRBJ2-1; D unresolved. From germline, CDR1 is MDHEN and CDR2 SYDVKM. The CDR3 totals 14 residues. V was shortened by 6 bases and J by 8 bases, with 17 bases between the two germline ends. CDR3: CASRPTSTFDEQFF. CDR3 coding DNA: TGTGCCAGCAGGCCGACATCCACTTTCGATGAGCAGTTCTTC. Drawing the rest from reference TRBV28 and TRBJ2-1, the complete variable domain is DVKVTQSSRYLVKRTGEKVFLECVQDMDHENMFWYRQDPGLGLRLIYFSYDVKMKEKGDIPEGYSVSREKKERFSLILESASTNQTSMYLCASRPTSTFDEQFFGPGTRLTVL.

This clonotype has at least ten counts. V usage is TRBV28 and J usage is TRBJ1-1; 10 bases map to TRBD1. The CDR3 covers 14 residues. Germline V gives CDR1 MDHEN, CDR2 SYDVKM. V trimming: 6 bases; J trimming: 4 bases; junction bases outside the gene matches: 5. In DNA form, the CDR3 reads TGTGCCAGCAGCCCCTGGGACAGGGGCACTGAAGCTTTCTTT. Protein product: CASSPWDRGTEAFF.

In its sample, this clonotype was seen a few times. A junction end diverges from the germline sequence, so it may reflect a read error. The gene calls are TRBV30 and TRBJ2-2; D remains unclear. The CDR3 totals 13 residues. Per the germline V gene, CDR1 is GTSNPN and CDR2 is SVGIG (reference sequence). CDR3 loop: CAAHPRNAGELFF. CDR3 nucleotides: TGTGCCGCCCACCCCAGGAACGCCGGGGAGCTGTTTTTT.

V and J are TRBV7-2 and TRBJ2-2; TRBD2 agrees at 7 bases. Germline CDR1 is SGHTA and CDR2 is FQGNSA. CDR3 length: 15 amino acids. The junction had 5 bases not matched to a gene; V was cut back by 1 base and J by 6 bases. CDR3 DNA sequence: TGTGCCAGCAGCTTAGTGGCGGGAGCTTCCGGGGAGCTGTTTTTT. Translated, it gives CASSLVAGASGELFF.

In this sample, this clonotype turned up many times. The genes are TRBV5-1 and TRBJ2-1; perhaps TRBD2 as D (6 bases). Deletions cut 0 bases from V and 1 base from J, with 8 bases between. Germline V lookup: CDR1 SGHRS, CDR2 YFSETQ. The CDR3 has 15 amino acids. The CDR3, as DNA: TGCGCCAGCAGCTTGGTGGGGGGTTCCTACAATGAGCAGTTCTTC. It translates to CASSLVGGSYNEQFF.